This entry concerns a single T cell receptor beta chain. 60 Vbeta and 13 Jbeta primers were used in PCR. Authors' analysis steps: There were 70 million to 95 million unique TCR beta chains by a later count, and about 12 million of them were shared. TCRdb keeps only in-frame clones here, not all; method: immunoSEQ multiplex PCR. V and J calls plus clone size are reproduced from that table; the DNA served to infer D and trimming. The table has 84,000 or so clones, around 77% seen once. The record originates from a study of cytomegalovirus exposure and HLA in healthy donors. Study details: Roughly 92 million unique TCRs, all from HLA-typed donors, were included in an early release of the data. Caucasian-associated ancestry cluster membership applied to about 83% of 398 genotyped donors.

There are 13 residues in the CDR3. Between the trimmed V and J ends, which lost 5 bases and 1 base, there was a span of 9 bases. Germline V gene sequence: CDR1 SGHRS, CDR2 YFSETQ. This receptor was identified in a man between 50 and 59 years old in good health and CMV-seronegative. The rearrangement links TRBV5-1 to TRBJ1-1; D uncertain. The sequenced material came from PBMCs. The CDR3 nucleotides read TGCGCCAGCAGTTTTCAGGAGAACACTGAAGCTTTCTTT. It specifies CASSFQENTEAFF.